Listed below are T cell receptor beta chains from one sample, sequenced in a study of early stage breast cancer tumors. Sequencing used immunoSEQ multiplex PCR; TCRdb keeps in-frame clones, though not all of them. Here the sample spans 51,000 or so clones, approximately 80% being singletons. The material sequenced was blood. The receptor source for this set is a person in their fifties or sixties with breast cancer. Both conserved end residues are part of each CDR3. Each record gives: V gene, J gene, clone size, D gene, CDR3 DNA, CDR3 protein. A D gene is named only where the DNA matches it firmly. A clone size is listed for some rows: how often the clone was seen (once, few, many), or a class if it is expanded.

V: TRBV6-5; J: TRBJ2-5; size: NA; D: TRBD1; DNA: TGTGCCAGCACTACACTGGGACAGGGAGGAGAGACCCAGTACTTC; CDR3: CASTTLGQGGETQYF
V: TRBV6-5; J: TRBJ2-3; size: once; D: NA; DNA: TGTGCCAGCAGGCCAGGACGGTTGGGCGGGGATACGCAGTATTTT; CDR3: CASRPGRLGGDTQYF
V: TRBV6-1; J: TRBJ1-2; size: NA; D: NA; DNA: TGTGCCAGCAGTGAAGAGGTGGGGGTACGAGGCTACACCTTC; CDR3: CASSEEVGVRGYTF
V: TRBV7-8; J: TRBJ1-2; size: NA; D: NA; DNA: TGTGCCAGCAGCTTATCGCCGGATTTGGATGGCTACACCTTC; CDR3: CASSLSPDLDGYTF
V: TRBV4-2; J: TRBJ2-4; size: NA; D: TRBD2; DNA: TGTGCCAGCAGCCAACCCACTAGCGGGGCTAACATTCAGTACTTC; CDR3: CASSQPTSGANIQYF
V: TRBV5-1; J: TRBJ2-1; size: NA; D: TRBD2; DNA: TGCGCCAGCAGCTTGTTAGCGGGGGACTACAATGAGCAGTTCTTC; CDR3: CASSLLAGDYNEQFF
V: TRBV6-5; J: TRBJ1-2; size: few; D: TRBD1; DNA: TGTGCCAGCAGTTCCGGACAGGGAAACTATGGCTACACCTTC; CDR3: CASSSGQGNYGYTF
V: TRBV5-6; J: TRBJ1-3; size: NA; D: NA; DNA: TGTGCCAGCAGCTTACCGCGCAGCTCTGGAAACACCATATATTTT; CDR3: CASSLPRSSGNTIYF
V: TRBV19; J: TRBJ2-5; size: NA; D: NA; DNA: TGTGCCAGTAGCCAGGGGTTTCGGCAAGAGACCCAGTACTTC; CDR3: CASSQGFRQETQYF
V: TRBV23-1; J: TRBJ2-3; size: NA; D: NA; DNA: TGCGCCAGCAGTCAAAGGTGCCCAGATACGCAGTATTTT; CDR3: CASSQRCPDTQYF
V: TRBV18; J: TRBJ2-7; size: NA; D: NA; DNA: TGTGCCAGCTCACCACCGTCGGGGGACTACGAGCAGTACTTC; CDR3: CASSPPSGDYEQYF
V: TRBV14; J: TRBJ2-3; size: NA; D: TRBD1; DNA: TGTGCCAGCAGCCAACGACAGGGGTGGACAGATACGCAGTATTTT; CDR3: CASSQRQGWTDTQYF
V: TRBV28; J: TRBJ1-2; size: few; D: NA; DNA: TGTGCCAGCAGTTCTTGGAGGGCGGACTATGGCTACACCTTC; CDR3: CASSSWRADYGYTF
V: TRBV29-1; J: TRBJ1-1; size: NA; D: NA; DNA: TGCAGCACCCTAGCCGGGGTGAACACTGAAGCTTTCTTT; CDR3: CSTLAGVNTEAFF
V: TRBV13; J: TRBJ1-2; size: few; D: TRBD1; DNA: TGTGCCAGCAGCCGACAGGGACGACATCAATATGGCTACACCTTC; CDR3: CASSRQGRHQYGYTF
V: TRBV23-1; J: TRBJ2-2; size: NA; D: TRBD2; DNA: TGCGCCAGCAGTCACCCCGTCGTCGGGGGGATGTCCGGGGAGCTGTTTTTT; CDR3: CASSHPVVGGMSGELFF
V: TRBV28; J: TRBJ1-2; size: once; D: NA; DNA: TGTGCCAGCAGTTTCGGCGTTACCAAGATAAGAGGACGGCTGGGCTACACCTTC; CDR3: CASSFGVTKIRGRLGYTF
V: TRBV7-9; J: TRBJ1-2; size: NA; D: TRBD1; DNA: TGTGCCAGCAGCCCTCAGGGGGCGGCCAGTGGCTACACCTTC; CDR3: CASSPQGAASGYTF
V: TRBV18; J: TRBJ1-2; size: NA; D: NA; DNA: TGTGCCAGCTCACCACTCGGTGGCAATGGCTACACCTTC; CDR3: CASSPLGGNGYTF
V: TRBV18; J: TRBJ1-2; size: NA; D: NA; DNA: TGTGCCAGCTCACCTATTTGGGGGGCGGAAGGCTACACCTTC; CDR3: CASSPIWGAEGYTF
V: TRBV9; J: TRBJ2-4; size: NA; D: TRBD2; DNA: TGTGCCAGCAGCCCCCGAGGGGAAATAGCGGGACCCAAAAACATTCAGTACTTC; CDR3: CASSPRGEIAGPKNIQYF
V: TRBV9; J: TRBJ2-7; size: few; D: TRBD2; DNA: TGTGCCAGCAGCGTAGGACTAGCGGGAGGGTCCGAGCAGTACTTC; CDR3: CASSVGLAGGSEQYF
V: TRBV6-5; J: TRBJ1-1; size: NA; D: NA; DNA: TGTGCCAGCAGCCGTGCGGACGGGGACACTGAAGCTTTCTTT; CDR3: CASSRADGDTEAFF
V: TRBV14; J: TRBJ2-7; size: NA; D: TRBD2; DNA: TGTGCCAGCAGCCAAGTCCTAGCGGGAGCCGAGCAGTACTTC; CDR3: CASSQVLAGAEQYF
V: TRBV7-2; J: TRBJ2-5; size: NA; D: NA; DNA: TGTGCCAGCAGCTTAGGAGGGACAGAGACCCAGTACTTC; CDR3: CASSLGGTETQYF
V: TRBV11-2; J: TRBJ2-1; size: NA; D: NA; DNA: TGTGCCAGCAGCTTCGGTGGCGGTGTCAATGAGCAGTTCTTC; CDR3: CASSFGGGVNEQFF
V: TRBV7-2; J: TRBJ1-4; size: NA; D: NA; DNA: TGTGCCAGCAGCCCAGCGCCACAGTCAGCCGAAAAACTGTTTTTT; CDR3: CASSPAPQSAEKLFF
V: TRBV6-6; J: TRBJ1-2; size: NA; D: TRBD1; DNA: TGTGCCAGCACCCCGGACAGGTTGGTTGGCTACACCTTC; CDR3: CASTPDRLVGYTF